Below, one T cell receptor (beta chain) is given with its context. Its target is unknown. Unique-molecular-identifier-tagged TCR beta cDNA libraries were used. Each CDR3 protein gets one entry after TCRdb re-called the PCR reads with MiXCR. The data show 650,000 to 900,000 distinct CDR3 sequences, around 46% seen once. These data come from a study of post-analysis software for immune sequencing data. CDR3 size: 11 residues. The V gene lost 3 bases and the J gene lost 7 bases, with 4 bases spanning the gap. Germline V CDR1 and CDR2: SGHTA, FQGNSA. The study's findings and limits: Patients carried roughly five TRBV segments more frequently than controls did, and TRBV5-6, TRBV5-1 and TRBV20-1 were among them.

The receptor's source is a girl between 10 and 17 years old with multiple sclerosis. The sample comprised blood. The V call is TRBV7-2, the J call TRBJ2-1; no clear D. As DNA, the CDR3 is TGTGCCAGCAGCTTTGTTAATGAGCAGTTCTTC. It codes for CASSFVNEQFF.